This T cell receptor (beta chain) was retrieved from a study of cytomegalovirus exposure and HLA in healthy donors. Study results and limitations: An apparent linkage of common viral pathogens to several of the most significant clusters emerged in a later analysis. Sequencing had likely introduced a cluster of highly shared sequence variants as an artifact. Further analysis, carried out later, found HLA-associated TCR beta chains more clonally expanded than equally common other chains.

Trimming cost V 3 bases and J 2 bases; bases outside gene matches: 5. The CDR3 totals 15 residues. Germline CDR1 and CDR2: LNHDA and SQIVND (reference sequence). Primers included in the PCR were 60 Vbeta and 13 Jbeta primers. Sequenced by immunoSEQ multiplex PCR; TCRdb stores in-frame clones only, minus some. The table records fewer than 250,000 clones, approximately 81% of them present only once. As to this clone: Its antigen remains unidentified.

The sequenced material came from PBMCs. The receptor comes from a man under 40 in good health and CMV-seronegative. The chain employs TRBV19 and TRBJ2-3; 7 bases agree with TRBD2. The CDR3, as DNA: TGTGCCAGTAGTATGTGGGGGGGAGACACAGATACGCAGTATTTT. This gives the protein CASSMWGGDTDTQYF.